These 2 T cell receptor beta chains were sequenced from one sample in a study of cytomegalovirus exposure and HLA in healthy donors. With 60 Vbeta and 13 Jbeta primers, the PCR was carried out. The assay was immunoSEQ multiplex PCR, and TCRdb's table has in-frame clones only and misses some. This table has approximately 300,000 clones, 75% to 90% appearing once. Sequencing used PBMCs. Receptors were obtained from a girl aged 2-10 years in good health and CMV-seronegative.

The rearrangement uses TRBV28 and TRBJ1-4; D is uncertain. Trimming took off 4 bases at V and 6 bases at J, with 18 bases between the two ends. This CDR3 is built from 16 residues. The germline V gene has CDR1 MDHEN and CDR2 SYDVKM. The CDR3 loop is CASSSPSPHSDEKLFF. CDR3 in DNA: TGTGCCAGCAGTTCCCCGTCGCCCCATAGTGATGAAAAACTGTTTTTT.

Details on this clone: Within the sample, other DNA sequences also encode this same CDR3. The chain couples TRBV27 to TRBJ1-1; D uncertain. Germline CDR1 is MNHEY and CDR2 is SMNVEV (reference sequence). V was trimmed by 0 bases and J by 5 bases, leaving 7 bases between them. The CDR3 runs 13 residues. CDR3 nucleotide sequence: TGTGCCAGCAGTTTATCGGGGAGTACTGAAGCTTTCTTT. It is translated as CASSLSGSTEAFF.